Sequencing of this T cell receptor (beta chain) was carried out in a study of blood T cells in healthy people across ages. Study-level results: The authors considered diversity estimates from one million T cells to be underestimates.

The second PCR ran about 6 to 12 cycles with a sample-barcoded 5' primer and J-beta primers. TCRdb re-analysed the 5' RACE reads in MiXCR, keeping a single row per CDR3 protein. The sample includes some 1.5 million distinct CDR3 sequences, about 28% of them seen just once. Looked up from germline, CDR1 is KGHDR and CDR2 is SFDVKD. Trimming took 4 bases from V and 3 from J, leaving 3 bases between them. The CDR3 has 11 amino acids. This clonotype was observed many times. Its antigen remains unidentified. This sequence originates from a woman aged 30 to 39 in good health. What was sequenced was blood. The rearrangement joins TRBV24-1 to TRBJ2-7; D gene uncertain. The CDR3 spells CATSDDYEQYF. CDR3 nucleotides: TGTGCCACCAGTGACGACTACGAGCAGTACTTC.